The 8 T cell receptor beta chains in this list originate from one sample, sequenced in a study of T cells in Graves' hyperthyroidism and ophthalmopathy. Template material for amplifying TCR beta CDR3 regions consisted of RNA transcripts. With the HTBI primer set, the TCR CDR3 went through a first round of RT-PCR. TCRdb itself ran the multiplex PCR reads through MiXCR, one entry per CDR3 protein. Altogether a few hundred thousand distinct CDR3 sequences are present, roughly 18% being singletons, with the ten largest covering approximately 49%. The sample consisted of blood. These receptors all stem from a woman in her 50s with Graves' hyperthyroidism.

This clonotype was seen ten or more times. The chain has TRBV12-3 or TRBV12-4 and TRBJ1-1; D not certain. The ends were cut back, 7 bases at V and 2 bases at J, with 11 bases in the middle. The CDR3 extends over 13 amino acids. The chain's CDR3 is CASKPGHNTEAFF. As DNA, the CDR3 is TGTGCCAGCAAACCGGGCCATAACACTGAAGCTTTCTTT.

Remarks on this clonotype: Given the absence of the conserved phenylalanine or tryptophan at the CDR3 end, a read error is likely. The chain joins TRBV30 to TRBJ2-5; D is perhaps TRBD2 (5 bases). The germline V gene encodes CDR1 GTSNPN and CDR2 SVGIG (reference sequence). The V gene lost 2 bases and the J gene lost 5 bases, with 6 bases spanning the gap. This CDR3 region has 11 residues. This CDR3 reads CAWSLAETQYV. CDR3 in DNA: TGTGCCTGGAGTTTAGCGGAGACCCAGTACGTC.

The chain has TRBV4-1 and TRBJ2-3; the match to TRBD2 covers 8 bases. The germline CDR1 and CDR2 sequences are MGHRA and YSYEKL. J was trimmed by 6 bases and V by 2 bases; bases with no gene match: 16. The CDR3 spans 18 residues. The CDR3 region has the DNA TGCGCCAGCAGCCAAAAAGGGGATACTAGCGGTACGAGGGATACGCAGTATTTT. Encoded protein: CASSQKGDTSGTRDTQYF.

As regards this clonotype: No conserved phenylalanine or tryptophan ends this CDR3, so it is likely a read error. This chain connects TRBV5-1 to TRBJ2-1, with 9 bases matching TRBD2. V dropped 4 bases and J dropped 5; count of bases not matched to a gene: 7. The length of the CDR3 is 15 residues. Germline V gene lookup returns CDR1 SGHRS and CDR2 YFSETQ. The CDR3 loop is CASSPYRTSDNEQFS. The CDR3 nucleotides are TGCGCCAGCAGCCCTTACAGGACTAGCGACAATGAGCAGTTCTCC.

The chain is built from TRBV7-9 and TRBJ2-5, with TRBD1 identical over 8 bases. V shed 4 bases, J shed 4 bases, and the junction held 11 bases outside the gene matches. Germline values: CDR1 SEHNR, CDR2 FQNEAQ (reference sequence). CDR3 length: 16 amino acids. The DNA of the CDR3 is TGTGCCAGCAGCTCCGTCGGACAGGGACGTGGAGAGACCCAGTACTTC. It translates to CASSSVGQGRGETQYF.

This clonotype has a count of ten or more. V is TRBV28 and J is TRBJ1-2, with D possibly TRBD1 on 5 matching bases. This CDR3 is 13 amino acids long. The V gene lost 5 bases and the J gene lost 4 bases, with 11 bases spanning the gap. Germline V gene data show CDR1 as MDHEN and CDR2 as SYDVKM. CDR3 in amino acids: CASSDRDPYGYTF. CDR3 coding DNA: TGTGCCAGCAGTGACCGGGACCCCTATGGCTACACCTTC.

The genes are TRBV6-1 and TRBJ2-1; D gene uncertain. Trimming took off 0 bases at V and 10 bases at J, with 4 bases between the two ends. CDR3 length: 11 residues. Germline V gene data show CDR1 as MNHNS and CDR2 as SASEGT. The CDR3 is CASSEAMEQFF. The DNA for the CDR3 is TGTGCCAGCAGTGAAGCTATGGAGCAGTTCTTC.

This chain uses TRBV19 with TRBJ1-5, with TRBD1 as a possible D gene (5 bases). Germline values: CDR1 LNHDA, CDR2 SQIVND (reference sequence). This CDR3 region has 16 residues. V lost 3 bases and J lost 4, with 16 bases in between. CDR3 region: CASSIGGRVGNQPQHF. The CDR3, as DNA: TGTGCCAGTAGTATCGGGGGAAGGGTGGGGAATCAGCCCCAGCATTTT.